The entry below describes one TCR beta chain. Its cognate antigen is unknown. The data belong to a study of T cell responses to AZD1222 COVID-19 vaccine. Across the whole study: Pooling was applied to second doses at about 4 or about 12 weeks. Whole-study results and caveats: Epitopes outside B.1.351 and B.1.1.7 mutated regions reportedly drew nearly half of spike TCRs.

Assay used: immunoSEQ multiplex PCR; TCRdb lists only in-frame clones, some missing. The sample has 120,000 or so clones, about nine tenths seen once. The sequence derives from an adult in good health. The sequences come from peripheral blood, collected on day 0 of AZD1222 vaccination.

The CDR3 loop is CASKTGSIRELFF. The CDR3 DNA reads TGTGCCAGCAAGACTGGCAGTATCCGGGAGCTGTTTTTT. J is TRBJ2-2 and V is TRBV2; no clear D. The CDR3 has 13 residues. The germline V and J ends were trimmed by 7 bases and 9 bases, with 15 bases remaining between them. Per germline, CDR1 SNHLY and CDR2 FYNNEI.